This TCR beta chain was retrieved from a study of cytomegalovirus exposure and HLA in healthy donors. Clones were sequenced by immunoSEQ multiplex PCR, and TCRdb holds only the in-frame ones, with some missing. This sample has over 150,000 clones, with approximately 96% found just once. V shed 3 bases and J 6 bases; nucleotides not matched to a gene: 16. Germline V gene lookup returns CDR1 GTSNPN and CDR2 SVGIG (reference sequence). The CDR3 is 16 residues long. This chain links TRBV30 with TRBJ1-2; TRBD1 agrees at 7 bases. The TCR was taken from a woman in her late teens or twenties in good health and CMV-seronegative. The sequenced material came from PBMCs. The CDR3 sequence is CAWSSGQMIVSDGYTF. The CDR3 bases are TGTGCCTGGAGCTCGGGACAGATGATTGTTTCGGATGGCTACACCTTC.